Following are 27 T cell receptor beta chains from one sample sequenced in a study of molecular identifiers for immune sequencing clone quantification. TCRdb analysed the PCR reads with MiXCR anew, one entry per CDR3 protein. The sample consists of approximately 550,000 distinct CDR3 sequences, about a fifth of them appearing once. The sample consisted of naive CD8+ T cells from blood, with Jurkat cell RNA spiked in. Sample subset: FACS-sorted CD8+CD4-CCR7+CD45RA+ naive T cells. The receptors derive from a human donor in good health. Some libraries in this study had Jurkat cell RNA spiked in.

Many counts were recorded for this clonotype. The rearrangement links TRBV4-1 to TRBJ1-2, with D possibly being TRBD1 (5 bases). Germline CDR1 and CDR2: MGHRA and YSYEKL. The CDR3 has 13 residues. V was pared by 4 bases and J by 13 bases, with 19 bases between. CDR3 in DNA: TGCGCCAGCAGCCCGACACGCCAGGGCCTTCCCACCTTC. It codes for CASSPTRQGLPTF.

The rearrangement links TRBV12-3 or TRBV12-4 to TRBJ2-7, with a weak D call TRBD2 (7 bases). This CDR3 comprises 13 residues. V lost 6 bases to trimming and J lost 10 bases, with 19 bases between them. In DNA form, the CDR3 reads TGTGCCAGCAGCTTGGGGGGGCTGCGTGAACAGTACTTC. Residues: CASSLGGLREQYF.

A note on this clonotype: With a much larger clone just one base away, this may be a read error. The CDR3 reads CASSSVRAGGRSGANVLTF. The CDR3 nucleotides read TGTGCCAGCAGTTCAGTTAGGGCAGGGGGCCGCTCTGGGGCCAACGTCCTGACTTTC. This chain links TRBV12-3 or TRBV12-4 with TRBJ2-6; 8 nucleotides line up with TRBD1. This CDR3 region has 19 residues. After removal of 4 bases from V and 0 bases from J, the junction contained 11 bases not matched to a gene.

This clonotype appeared many times. The gene calls are TRBV6-2 or TRBV6-3 and TRBJ2-7; D might be TRBD2 (6 bases). CDR1 MNHEY and CDR2 SVGEGT come from the germline V gene. The germline V and J ends were trimmed by 3 bases and 4 bases, with 13 bases remaining between them. The CDR3 is 14 residues long. CDR3 amino acids: CASSYGGKGYEQYF. In DNA form, the CDR3 reads TGTGCCAGCAGTTATGGCGGGAAAGGTTACGAGCAGTACTTC.

This clonotype has just a few counts. The CDR3 nucleotides are TGTGCCAGCAATGACCGGCAGGGGGCTAATTCACCCCTCCACTTT. The encoded protein is CASNDRQGANSPLHF. This rearrangement joins TRBV27 to TRBJ1-6, with 8 bases identical to TRBD1. The J segment lost 6 bases and the V segment lost 7 bases, leaving 8 bases of the junction unmatched. The CDR3 is made up of 15 amino acids. Germline-derived CDR1 and CDR2 are MNHEY and SMNVEV (reference sequence).

On this clonotype itself: This may come from a read error, since a much larger clone is one base off. V usage is TRBV11-2 and J usage is TRBJ2-3; 7 nucleotides match TRBD2. The CDR3 runs to 15 residues. The germline gives CDR1 SGHAT, CDR2 FQNNGV. Trimming removed 8 bases from V and 2 bases from J; junction bases left unmatched: 10. For the CDR3, the DNA is TGTGCCAGCGGCCCGACCGGGACTACCACAGATACGCAGTATTTT. This codes for CASGPTGTTTDTQYF.

This clonotype was recorded at least ten times. The chain links TRBV9 to TRBJ2-5, with D perhaps matching TRBD1 or TRBD2 (5 bases each). V dropped 3 bases and J dropped 2 bases, with 11 bases sitting between them. The CDR3 loop spans 14 amino acids. CDR1 SGDLS and CDR2 YYNGEE come from the germline V gene. CDR3 residues: CASSEGRVQETQYF. DNA for the CDR3: TGTGCCAGCAGCGAGGGACGGGTGCAAGAGACCCAGTACTTC.

This clonotype was counted many times. The V call is TRBV7-9, the J call TRBJ2-5; a weak D match, TRBD2 (6 bases). V was cut by 5 bases and J by 3 bases, with 16 bases left in between. Germline V gene lookup returns CDR1 SEHNR and CDR2 FQNEAQ (reference sequence). CDR3 size: 15 residues. Here the CDR3 DNA reads TGTGCCAGCAGCCGCCTAGCGCCTGGGGAAGAGACCCAGTACTTC. It specifies CASSRLAPGEETQYF. Using reference TRBV7-9 and TRBJ2-5 for the parts outside the CDR3, the full variable domain is DTGVSQNPRHKITKRGQNVTFRCDPISEHNRLYWYRQTLGQGPEFLTYFQNEAQLEKSRLLSDRFSAERPKGSFSTLEIQRTEQGDSAMYLCASSRLAPGEETQYFGPGTRLLVL.

The rearrangement uses TRBV5-4 and TRBJ2-3, with TRBD2 matching 7 bases. V lost 4 bases, J lost 4 bases, and 9 bases stayed unmatched. Germline CDR1 SGHNT, CDR2 YYREEE (reference sequence). The CDR3 has 15 residues. The CDR3 DNA reads TGTGCCAGCAGCCTACTAACTAGCGTACCAGATACGCAGTATTTT. This sequence encodes CASSLLTSVPDTQYF. The whole variable domain, filled in from reference TRBV5-4 and TRBJ2-3, reads ETGVTQSPTHLIKTRGQQVTLRCSSQSGHNTVSWYQQALGQGPQFIFQYYREEENGRGNFPPRFSGLQFPNYSSELNVNALELDDSALYLCASSLLTSVPDTQYFGPGTRLTVL.

The rearrangement links TRBV15 to TRBJ1-2, with no clear D. CDR1 LNHNV and CDR2 YYDKDF come from the germline V gene (reference sequence). The CDR3 is made up of 14 amino acids. Trimming took 1 base from V and 2 from J, leaving 8 bases between them. For the CDR3, the DNA is TGTGCCACCAGCAGAGGTTTAGGGAACTATGGCTACACCTTC. Translating it yields CATSRGLGNYGYTF.

The CDR3 nucleotides read TGTGCCAGCAGCCAAGAGGGGGGGGACAATCAGCCCCAGCATTTT. Encoded protein: CASSQEGGDNQPQHF. This chain connects TRBV3-1 to TRBJ1-5; D perhaps matches TRBD1 (5 bases). Germline V CDR1 and CDR2: LGHDT, YNNKEL (reference sequence). The CDR3 sequence is 15 residues long. V lost 0 bases, J lost 3 bases, and 9 bases lay in between.

This clonotype was counted only a few times. The chain combines TRBV11-2 with TRBJ2-7; 10 bases are shared with TRBD1. The germline CDR1 and CDR2 sequences are SGHAT and FQNNGV. After removal of 6 bases from V and 5 bases from J, the junction contained 4 bases not matched to a gene. This CDR3 is 13 amino acids long. This CDR3 is CASSGQGVDEQYF. The CDR3 coding sequence is TGTGCCAGCAGTGGACAGGGGGTGGACGAGCAGTACTTC.

V is TRBV5-5 and J is TRBJ2-1, with D perhaps TRBD1 (6 bases). The V end lost 4 bases, the J end lost 4 bases, and 18 bases lay between the germline ends. The CDR3 runs 16 residues. CDR1 is SGHKS and CDR2 is YYEKEE in the germline V gene (reference sequence). The chain's CDR3 is CASSPLQGLSYNEQFF. As DNA, the CDR3 is TGTGCCAGCAGCCCACTACAGGGCCTGTCTTACAATGAGCAGTTCTTC.

This clonotype was recorded at least ten times. The gene calls are TRBV28 and TRBJ2-7; weak D call: TRBD1 (5 bases). The CDR3 is 13 residues long. Trimming shortened V by 5 bases and J by 2 bases, and 10 bases separated the two germline ends. Germline CDR1 is MDHEN and CDR2 is SYDVKM. As DNA, the CDR3 is TGTGCCAGCAGTGCTCGACAGCCCTACGAGCAGTACTTC. Translating it yields CASSARQPYEQYF.

The V call is TRBV7-2, the J call TRBJ2-7; 8 bases map to TRBD1. The CDR3 is 17 amino acids. With 3 bases clipped from V and 5 bases from J, the junction kept 15 bases outside the gene matches. Per the germline V gene, CDR1 is SGHTA and CDR2 is FQGNSA. The chain's CDR3 is CTSSFPSGGDYSDEQYF. As DNA, the CDR3 is TGTACCAGCAGCTTTCCCTCAGGGGGCGATTATTCGGACGAGCAGTACTTC.

This clonotype was observed at least ten times. The V gene is TRBV29-1, the J gene TRBJ2-3; 9 positions agree with TRBD1. V lost 4 bases to trimming and J lost 2 bases; unmatched junction nucleotides: 7. This CDR3 comprises 15 residues. Germline CDR1 SQVTM, CDR2 ANQGSEA. CDR3 sequence reads: CSVAGGQGPTDTQYF. In nucleotides, the CDR3 is TGCAGCGTTGCTGGCGGACAGGGGCCCACAGATACGCAGTATTTT.

This chain connects TRBV6-5 to TRBJ2-3; tentatively, D is TRBD2 (5 bases). CDR3 length equals 15 residues. Trimming took off 3 bases at V and 0 bases at J, with 10 bases between the two ends. Germline CDR1 and CDR2: MNHEY and SVGAGI. CDR3 loop: CASSYTGYSTDTQYF. CDR3 DNA sequence: TGTGCCAGCAGTTATACGGGATACAGCACAGATACGCAGTATTTT.

Remarks on this clonotype: The junction departs from germline at one end; a sequencing error may be responsible. The J gene is TRBJ2-1, the V gene TRBV7-3, with TRBD2 matching over 8 bases. The CDR3 loop spans 15 amino acids. The germline V gene encodes CDR1 SGHTA and CDR2 FQGTGA. The CDR3 loop is CASSSTGTSKNERFF. For the CDR3, the DNA is TGTGCCAGCAGCTCTACCGGGACTAGTAAAAATGAGCGGTTCTTC.

The V and J genes are TRBV4-1 and TRBJ1-2; the D is unclear. Deletions cut 3 bases from V and 8 bases from J, with 16 bases between. The CDR3 contains 14 residues. Germline V gene sequence: CDR1 MGHRA, CDR2 YSYEKL. In DNA form, the CDR3 reads TGCGCCAGCAGCCAGTCTACAGTTATGGAAGGCTACACCTTC. Protein product: CASSQSTVMEGYTF.

Worth noting for this clonotype: With a much larger clone just one base away, this may be a read error. The rearrangement uses TRBV7-9 and TRBJ2-7, with D unresolved. The CDR3 loop spans 17 amino acids. The germline gives CDR1 SEHNR, CDR2 FQNEAQ (reference sequence). Trimming left V 5 bases short and J 0 bases short, with 20 bases between. The CDR3 loop is CASSPIRVPRSSYEQYF. The CDR3 DNA reads TGTGCCAGCAGCCCTATCCGGGTACCACGAAGCTCCTACGAGCAGTACTTC.

At least ten counts were recorded for this clonotype. The J gene is TRBJ2-7, the V gene TRBV28, with D uncertain. Trimming took 4 bases from V and 7 from J, leaving 17 bases between them. The CDR3 consists of 14 residues. Germline loops: CDR1 MDHEN, CDR2 SYDVKM. CDR3 sequence (DNA): TGTGCCAGCAGTTCTTATAACAGCCCCGGGGAGCAGTACTTC. Encoded protein: CASSSYNSPGEQYF.

This clonotype has just a few counts. J is TRBJ2-1 and V is TRBV24-1; D is perhaps TRBD1 or TRBD2 (5 bases each). The germline gives CDR1 KGHDR, CDR2 SFDVKD. The CDR3 runs 12 residues. Trimming removed 6 bases at V and 10 bases at J, with 12 bases between. CDR3 sequence: CATSSGRGEQFF. Written as DNA, the CDR3 is TGTGCCACCAGTTCGGGGCGTGGGGAGCAGTTCTTC.

About this clonotype itself: A much larger clonotype is one base distant, so this may be a read error. V usage is TRBV12-3 or TRBV12-4 and J usage is TRBJ2-3; D might be TRBD2 (5 bases). The CDR3 runs to 14 residues. The CDR3 DNA reads as TGTGCCAGCGGCGAGCATGCTAGCACAGATACGCAGTGTTTT. Protein sequence: CASGEHASTDTQCF.

There are a few counts of this clonotype. A much larger clone lies a single base off, so this may be a read error. The rearrangement joins TRBV12-3 or TRBV12-4 to TRBJ2-7, with 9 bases that match TRBD2. V was pared by 8 bases and J by 4 bases, with 9 bases of the junction left unmatched. CDR3 length: 14 amino acids. For the CDR3, the DNA is TGTGCCAGCGGTAATTCGCGGGAGGGGTACGAGCAGTACTTC. Amino acids: CASGNSREGYEQYF.

This clonotype appeared a few times. This chain links TRBV2 with TRBJ2-5; TRBD1 matches at 12 bases. Germline values: CDR1 SNHLY, CDR2 FYNNEI. V lost 8 bases to trimming and J lost 4 bases; unmatched junction nucleotides: 8. This CDR3 has 15 residues. The CDR3 protein is CASLSWDRGLETQYF. CDR3 coding DNA: TGTGCCAGCCTAAGTTGGGACAGGGGGCTAGAGACCCAGTACTTC.

There are many counts of this clonotype. The V and J genes are TRBV15 and TRBJ1-5, with D unresolved. Germline CDR1 and CDR2: LNHNV and YYDKDF (reference sequence). CDR3 length: 15 amino acids. V was pared by 0 bases and J by 6 bases, with 12 bases between. CDR3 sequence: CATSRDMGSGQPQHF. The DNA of the CDR3 is TGTGCCACCAGCAGAGATATGGGGAGCGGTCAGCCCCAGCATTTT.

Only a few counts were recorded for this clonotype. This chain links TRBV18 with TRBJ2-7, with 8 bases aligning to TRBD1. Germline V gene sequence: CDR1 KGHSH, CDR2 LQKENI. V shed 3 bases, J shed 2 bases, and the junction held 9 bases outside the gene matches. The CDR3 extends over 16 amino acids. The CDR3 nucleotides are TGTGCCAGCTCACCGTATCCGGGACAGGTAACCTACGAGCAGTACTTC. It encodes CASSPYPGQVTYEQYF.